The 6 T cell receptor beta chains listed next were all sequenced from one sample in a study of beta chain features in type 1 diabetes. The whole isolated RNA underwent reverse transcription, so sequencing captured expressed TCRB transcripts. Profiling relied on immunoSEQ multiplex PCR, and the TCRdb table lists in-frame clones only, not all of them. This sample has around 300,000 clones, with about 10% found just once. What was sequenced was naive CD4+ T cells from blood. Every receptor here comes from a woman under 40 in good health.

The V gene is TRBV28, the J gene TRBJ1-1; 9 positions match TRBD1. The CDR3 is made up of 15 amino acids. Germline V gene sequence: CDR1 MDHEN, CDR2 SYDVKM. Trimming at V came to 7 bases and at J to 7 bases, leaving 13 bases not matched to a gene. The CDR3 DNA follows: TGTGCCAGCACCGTCGGGGGGACAGGGAGAGTTGAAGCTTTCTTT. This sequence encodes CASTVGGTGRVEAFF.

The V call is TRBV7-3, the J call TRBJ2-1; 11 bases line up with TRBD2. Germline V CDR1 and CDR2: SGHTA, FQGTGA. J was trimmed by 8 bases and V by 2 bases; bases with no gene match: 11. The CDR3 runs 17 residues. The CDR3 bases are TGTGCCAGCAGCTTAGATTCGATTAGCGGGAGGGCCTATGAGCAGTTCTTC. Its translation is CASSLDSISGRAYEQFF.

In DNA form, the CDR3 reads TGTGCCAGCAGCTTGATGAAACTAGCGGGAGGGAACACCGGGGAGCTGTTTTTT. Translated: CASSLMKLAGGNTGELFF. The V gene is TRBV5-4, the J gene TRBJ2-2; 12 nucleotides line up with TRBD2. CDR1 SGHNT and CDR2 YYREEE come from the germline V gene (reference sequence). After removal of 1 base from V and 1 base from J, the junction contained 5 bases not matched to a gene. The CDR3 extends over 18 amino acids.

This clone has more than one count but fewer than ten. The chain uses TRBV15 and TRBJ2-5; 8 positions agree with TRBD1. The CDR3 extends over 14 amino acids. From germline, CDR1 is LNHNV and CDR2 YYDKDF (reference sequence). J gave up 5 bases and V 5 bases, and 7 bases lay outside the gene matches. CDR3 sequence reads: CATSGRTGRETQYF. The DNA of the CDR3 is TGTGCCACCAGCGGCCGGACAGGGCGGGAGACCCAGTACTTC. The whole variable domain, filled in from reference TRBV15 and TRBJ2-5, reads DAMVIQNPRYQVTQFGKPVTLSCSQTLNHNVMYWYQQKSSQAPKLLFHYYDKDFNNEADTPDNFQSRRPNTSFCFLDIRSPGLGDTAMYLCATSGRTGRETQYFGPGTRLLVL.

In this sample, this clone turned up a few times. The genes are TRBV6-4 and TRBJ2-5, with 7 bases fitting TRBD1. This CDR3 has 13 amino acids. V was clipped by 5 bases and J by 7 bases; unmatched bases: 7. Germline V gene lookup returns CDR1 MRHNA and CDR2 SNTAGT. CDR3 sequence reads: CASSPTGAGTQYF. Written as DNA, the CDR3 is TGTGCCAGCAGTCCTACAGGGGCTGGGACCCAGTACTTC.

The table lists this clone with a few counts. V usage is TRBV28 and J usage is TRBJ2-1; 9 nucleotides line up with TRBD2. The V gene's germline CDR1 is MDHEN and CDR2 SYDVKM. The V segment lost 4 bases and the J segment 5 bases; nucleotides outside the gene matches: 6. This CDR3 spans 15 amino acids. CDR3 nucleotide sequence: TGTGCCAGCAGTTCTAGCGGGATATTGAACAATGAGCAGTTCTTC. Residues: CASSSSGILNNEQFF.